The entry below gives a single TCR beta chain sequence along with its context. Its antigen is unknown. Use of 60 Vbeta and 13 Jbeta primers characterized the PCR. Produced via immunoSEQ multiplex PCR; TCRdb's table is partial and in-frame only. The sample lists roughly 230,000 clones; nearly 95% were seen once. The CDR3 totals 13 residues. Germline V lookup: CDR1 SGHTA, CDR2 FQGTGA. The V and J ends lost 3 bases and 5 bases respectively, with 11 bases between them. This sample is part of a study of cytomegalovirus exposure and HLA in healthy donors. Study results and caveats: Donor immune exposure was known only as CMV serostatus. After further analysis at a later stage, under 20,000 TCR beta sequences were associated with HLA alleles at 0.05 false discovery rate.

Source material: PBMCs. V gene TRBV7-3 combines with J gene TRBJ2-7; tentatively, D is TRBD1 (5 bases). The source of this sequence is a girl aged 2-15 years in good health and CMV-seronegative. Here the CDR3 DNA reads TGTGCCAGCAGCTTCCAGGGAAGCAACGAGCAGTACTTC. This gives the protein CASSFQGSNEQYF.